This T cell receptor (beta chain) was sequenced for a study of shared clonotypes between healthy human individuals. For the study at large: Participating donors consisted of a couple of women and a few men aged 18 to 49. Per donor, three plates held CD4 naive cells, three held CD4 memory, two held CD8 naive and one held CD8 memory.

V gave up 6 bases and J gave up 1 base, with 10 bases separating them. There are 13 residues in the CDR3. Germline V gives CDR1 WNHNN, CDR2 SYGVQD (reference sequence). Only in-frame clones appear in the TCRdb table, and some are missing; sequencing was by immunoSEQ multiplex PCR. This sample carries more than 1.2 million clones, around 98.5% of them seen once, and the ten largest clones take approximately 0.4%. Every donor was a Caucasian adult from Nashville, Tennessee. The sequenced sample consisted of naive CD4+ T cells sorted from blood. Subset of the sample: CD45RA+ positively selected. This chain joins TRBV10-1 and TRBJ2-7; D remains unclear. The clonotype was recovered from a young man in good health. This chain's CDR3 is CASRPSGSYEQYF. CDR3 coding DNA: TGCGCCAGCAGACCAAGTGGATCCTACGAGCAGTACTTC.